These T cell receptor beta chains were read from a single sample in a study of CD8+CD57+ T cells in acquired aplastic anemia. TCRdb called the reads again in MiXCR, with one record for every CDR3 protein. This sample has about 170,000 distinct CDR3 sequences; 50% to 75% occur once, and the top ten carry under 60%. Sequencing used sorted CD4+, CD8+, or CD8+CD57+ T cells (not recorded which) from PBMCs. These receptors were obtained from a human donor in good health. CDR3s include the opening cysteine and the closing phenylalanine or tryptophan. The D gene is left open where the match is weak. The size entry is marked missing in some rows and otherwise reads once, few, many or a size class.

V gene	clone size	D gene	J gene	CDR3 DNA	CDR3 protein
TRBV15	NA	NA	TRBJ2-2	TGTGCCACCAGCAGCAACACGGGGAACACCGGGGAGCTGTTTTTT	CATSSNTGNTGELFF
TRBV6-1	NA	NA	TRBJ1-4	TGTGCCAGCAGTTACCAGTGGGGGGCGGGGGAAAGACTGTTTTTT	CASSYQWGAGERLFF
TRBV4-1	many	TRBD1	TRBJ2-1	TGCGCCAGCAGCCAAGTGGATTGGGACAGGGCGACCTACAATGAGCAGTTCTTC	CASSQVDWDRATYNEQFF
TRBV19	NA	NA	TRBJ1-2	TGTGCCAGTACTCAGGGGAATATTGGCTACACCTTC	CASTQGNIGYTF
TRBV7-9	NA	NA	TRBJ1-2	TGTGCCAGCAGCCCAGGGGAGAACTATGGCTACACCTTC	CASSPGENYGYTF
TRBV4-1	once	NA	TRBJ1-6	TGCGCCAGCAGCCAAGACAGGGCCTCACCCCTCCACTTT	CASSQDRASPLHF
TRBV7-2	few	TRBD1	TRBJ1-1	TGTGCCAGCAGCTTAGCTGGGACAGATAACACTGAAGCTTTCTTT	CASSLAGTDNTEAFF
TRBV9	many	NA	TRBJ2-6	TGTGCCAGCAGCGCCCCTAGCAGGCCGAACGAATCTGGGGCCAACGTCCTGACTTTC	CASSAPSRPNESGANVLTF
TRBV2	NA	TRBD2	TRBJ2-1	TGTGCCAGCAGTGAAAGGGCGGGGGGTATATATGAGCAGTTCTTC	CASSERAGGIYEQFF
TRBV10-2	NA	TRBD1	TRBJ1-2	TGCGCCAGCAGCGATATAACAGGGGGCGCCGGTGGCTACACCTTC	CASSDITGGAGGYTF
TRBV19	once	NA	TRBJ2-1	TGTGCCAGTAGTATGGTCCAGGCTCCTTCCTACAATGAGCAGTTCTTC	CASSMVQAPSYNEQFF
TRBV6-1	many	TRBD1	TRBJ2-3	TGTGCCAGCAGTGAAGCTACAGGGGTGGGTGATACGCAGTATTTT	CASSEATGVGDTQYF
TRBV24-1	NA	TRBD2	TRBJ2-2	TGTGCCACCAGTGACCGCCCGACTAGCGGGACCGGGGAGCTGTTTTTT	CATSDRPTSGTGELFF
TRBV7-7	NA	TRBD1	TRBJ1-5	TGTCGTCAGGGGGCGCATCGCAATCAGCCCCAGCATTTT	CRQGAHRNQPQHF
TRBV15	NA	TRBD2	TRBJ2-6	TGTGCCACCAGCGAGCGGGATGTCGGACTAGCGGGAGGGATCTCTGGGGCCAACGTCCTGACTTTC	CATSERDVGLAGGISGANVLTF
TRBV19	few	NA	TRBJ1-3	TGTGCCAGTAGTCCGGGGGGCGAGAACACCATATATTTT	CASSPGGENTIYF
TRBV24-1	NA	TRBD2	TRBJ2-1	TGTGCCACCAGTGCCCGGGGGGGCCTCTACAATGAGCAGTTCTTC	CATSARGGLYNEQFF
TRBV19	NA	TRBD1	TRBJ2-5	TGTGCCAGTAGTATATCCACAGGGGATTTAGAGACCCAGTACTTC	CASSISTGDLETQYF
TRBV5-8	NA	NA	TRBJ1-2	TGCGCCAGCAGCCAGAGGGGTGAAGGGAATGGCTACACCTTC	CASSQRGEGNGYTF
TRBV4-1	many	NA	TRBJ1-1	TGCGCCAGCAGCCAATTGAACACTGAAGCTTTCTTT	CASSQLNTEAFF
TRBV15	few	NA	TRBJ1-1	TGTGCCACCAGCAGAGTGGAGGGAGGGAACACTGAAGCTTTCTTT	CATSRVEGGNTEAFF
TRBV5-1	many	TRBD1	TRBJ2-7	TGCGCCAGCAGCCCCGGGACAGATCTCTACGAGCAGTACTTC	CASSPGTDLYEQYF
TRBV6-4	once	TRBD1	TRBJ2-2	TGTGCCAGCAGTAGGACAGGGGCGGGACCCGGGGAGCTGTTTTTT	CASSRTGAGPGELFF
TRBV25-1	NA	NA	TRBJ1-6	TGTGCCAGCAGTGAACCAAGGGCCCAAGGAGCAGCCCTCCACTTT	CASSEPRAQGAALHF
TRBV25-1	NA	NA	TRBJ1-4	TGTGCCAGCAGTGAATCGACACAGTGGGGTGAAAAACTGTTTTTT	CASSESTQWGEKLFF
TRBV15	NA	TRBD2	TRBJ2-1	TGTGCCACCAGCAGCCTGACCGGGACTAGCTTCTACAATGAGCAGTTCTTC	CATSSLTGTSFYNEQFF
TRBV5-1	NA	TRBD2	TRBJ2-5	TGCGCCAGCAGCTCGGAGGGACTAGCGCGAGAGACCCAGTACTTC	CASSSEGLARETQYF
TRBV4-3	many	TRBD2	TRBJ2-7	TGCGCCAGCAGCCCTGGGACTAGCGGATTCAGCGAGCAGTACTTC	CASSPGTSGFSEQYF